These 6 T cell receptor beta chains were sequenced from one sample in a study of cytomegalovirus exposure and HLA in healthy donors. Some clones are missing from TCRdb's copy, which holds only in-frame ones; the method was immunoSEQ multiplex PCR. This sample has 150,000 to 200,000 clones, with 86% found just once. Sequencing was carried out using PBMCs. These receptors were taken from a woman between 18 and 29 years old in good health and CMV-seronegative.

The J gene is TRBJ1-1, the V gene TRBV9, with TRBD1 matching over 7 bases. V shed 4 bases, J shed 5 bases, and the junction held 8 bases outside the gene matches. This CDR3 is built from 14 residues. Germline-derived CDR1 and CDR2 are SGDLS and YYNGEE. This CDR3 reads CASSPNRGGTEAFF. In nucleotides, the CDR3 is TGTGCCAGCAGCCCAAACAGGGGTGGGACTGAAGCTTTCTTT.

This clone was observed a few times. The chain is built from TRBV7-2 and TRBJ2-7, with 14 nucleotides matching TRBD2. J lost 0 bases, V lost 4 bases, and 8 bases had no gene match. Germline loops: CDR1 SGHTA, CDR2 FQGNSA. This CDR3 spans 18 amino acids. In DNA, the CDR3 is TGTGCCAGCAGCTACGGACTAGCGGGAGGCTTTAGCTCCTACGAGCAGTACTTC. Translating it yields CASSYGLAGGFSSYEQYF. The variable domain in full, with the rest retrieved from reference TRBV7-2 and TRBJ2-7, is GAGVSQSPSNKVTEKGKDVELRCDPISGHTALYWYRQSLGQGLEFLIYFQGNSAPDKSGLPSDRFSAERTGGSVSTLTIQRTQQEDSAVYLCASSYGLAGGFSSYEQYFGPGTRLTVT.

This clone showed up just a few times. This rearrangement joins TRBV5-4 to TRBJ2-1; TRBD1 aligns across 7 bases. The V segment lost 4 bases and the J segment 4 bases; nucleotides outside the gene matches: 8. The length of the CDR3 is 15 residues. The germline CDR1 and CDR2 sequences are SGHNT and YYREEE (reference sequence). DNA of the CDR3: TGTGCCAGCAGCGTCGAGACAGGGAATTACAATGAGCAGTTCTTC. Translating it yields CASSVETGNYNEQFF.

This CDR3 reads CATSEEEGYYGYTF. The CDR3 bases are TGTGCCACCAGCGAGGAGGAGGGGTACTATGGCTACACCTTC. The genes are TRBV15 and TRBJ1-2; tentatively, D is TRBD1 (5 bases). Trimming took 5 bases from V and 3 from J, leaving 13 bases between them. The germline CDR1 and CDR2 sequences are LNHNV and YYDKDF (reference sequence). The CDR3 has 14 residues.

In nucleotides, the CDR3 is TGTGCCAGCAGAATAGGAACCGGGGGCTCCTACGAGCAGTACTTC. Protein sequence: CASRIGTGGSYEQYF. The chain links TRBV11-2 to TRBJ2-7; D is perhaps TRBD2 (6 bases). CDR1 is SGHAT and CDR2 is FQNNGV in the germline V gene. Trimming pared 6 bases from V and 0 bases from J, leaving 15 bases between. The CDR3 has 15 residues.

V is TRBV9 and J is TRBJ2-7, with 11 bases matching TRBD1. V was clipped by 3 bases and J by 6 bases; unmatched bases: 8. From germline, CDR1 is SGDLS and CDR2 YYNGEE. CDR3 length equals 15 residues. The chain's CDR3 is CASSETPGQGGEQYF. The CDR3 DNA is TGTGCCAGCAGCGAGACCCCGGGACAGGGGGGCGAGCAGTACTTC.